This T cell receptor (beta chain) is from a study of T cells after yellow fever vaccination. Overall study: Any fraction with a low cell number was prepared using SMART-Seq v4 Ultra Low Input.

Study conclusions and caveats: The secondary response showed a weaker magnitude and a faster peak, day 5 versus 15. Bulk-population clonotypes that are abundant could appear as contaminants in FACS-sorted repertoires.

Template switching by 5'RACE produced TCR cDNA, adding a universal primer site and UMIs. Using its own MiXCR run on the 5' RACE reads, TCRdb lists one record per CDR3 protein. Of approximately 58,000 distinct CDR3 sequences detected, around 5.4% appear once; the ten largest clones hold 25% to 40%. This clonotype has more than one count but fewer than ten. With 2 bases removed from V and 6 bases from J, the gap between germline ends came to 10 bases. The CDR3 is 14 amino acids. Per the germline V gene, CDR1 is MNHEY and CDR2 is SMNVEV (reference sequence). This receptor was identified in a man between 18 and 29 years old who received the YFV17D yellow fever vaccine. The V gene is TRBV27, the J gene TRBJ2-2; the D is unclear. Material: PBMCs, either bulk or a sorted T-cell subset (CD4+, CD8+, memory, or dextramer-sorted; not recorded which), obtained on the day of the yellow fever booster vaccination. The CDR3 nucleotides read TGTGCCAGCAGTTTAAGGGTTCGAGCCGGGGAGCTGTTTTTT. It is translated as CASSLRVRAGELFF.